The 19 T cell receptor beta chains presented below share a single source sample, sequenced in a study (dated by TCRdb to the mid-2010s). CD4+CD25+CD127-/low cells were isolated as Tregs. The library was prepared using 5' RACE. The data were produced on an Illumina MiSeq. TCRdb passed the public sequencing reads through fastp at Q25 and MiXCR, retaining productive beta sequences. All rows with the same CDR3 protein become a single entry with the most common DNA and genes. The sample table contains under 65,000 distinct CDR3 sequences; only one count was recorded for less than 25% of them. 2.5% to 4% of the sample goes to the ten largest clones. The sample consisted of tumor-infiltrating Tregs sorted from the breast tumor. The receptors shown here come from a female donor with breast cancer.

This clonotype was detected a few times. The chain recombines TRBV6-1 with TRBJ2-5; 11 positions match TRBD2. Germline CDR1 MNHNS, CDR2 SASEGT. Losses at the gene ends were 4 bases for V and 2 bases for J; bases not matched to a gene: 6. This CDR3 has 16 amino acids. CDR3 sequence: CASSAQTSGIQETQYF. CDR3 bases: TGTGCCAGCAGTGCGCAGACTAGCGGGATTCAAGAGACCCAGTACTTC.

As to this clonotype: A much larger clonotype is one base distant, so this may be a read error. The CDR3 sequence: CASGQGQANEQFF. In DNA, the CDR3 is TGTGCCAGCGGGCAGGGACAGGCCAATGAGCAGTTCTTC. This chain joins TRBV6-2 or TRBV6-3 and TRBJ2-1; 8 bases map to TRBD1. CDR3 size: 13 residues. Trimming cost V 8 bases and J 6 bases; bases outside gene matches: 6. The V gene's germline CDR1 is MNHEY and CDR2 SVGEGT.

Of note for this clonotype: This may be a read error: a much more frequent sequence differs by one nucleotide. The CDR3 ends on some other residue instead of the conserved phenylalanine or tryptophan, so this is likely a read error. J is TRBJ2-3 and V is TRBV5-1; D possibly corresponds to TRBD1 (6 bases). The germline gives CDR1 SGHRS, CDR2 YFSETQ. The CDR3 length is 15 residues. Trimming stripped 4 bases from V and 3 bases from J, with 15 bases between. CDR3 sequence reads: CASSLQGPGTDTQYS. In nucleotides, the CDR3 is TGCGCCAGCAGCCTCCAGGGGCCGGGGACAGATACGCAGTATTCT.

This clonotype has just a few counts. This sequence joins TRBV7-2 and TRBJ1-1; D might be TRBD1 (5 bases). Germline CDR1 reads SGHTA; CDR2 reads FQGNSA. V was clipped by 7 bases and J by 1 base, with 10 bases between them. The CDR3 consists of 13 residues. As DNA, the CDR3 is TGTGCCAGCAACCGACAGTCGAACACTGAAGCTTTCTTT. Translating it yields CASNRQSNTEAFF.

This clonotype was observed at least ten times. The chain recombines TRBV7-2 with TRBJ1-1; 9 positions agree with TRBD1. CDR3 size: 15 residues. Germline-derived CDR1 and CDR2 are SGHTA and FQGNSA. Trimming cost V 5 bases and J 5 bases; bases outside gene matches: 9. CDR3 amino acids: CASSPGTGKGTEAFF. CDR3 nucleotide sequence: TGTGCCAGCAGCCCCGGGACAGGGAAGGGGACTGAAGCTTTCTTT.

V usage is TRBV18 and J usage is TRBJ2-4; D is tentatively TRBD1 or TRBD2 (5 bases each). Per germline, CDR1 KGHSH and CDR2 LQKENI. The CDR3 length is 13 residues. Trimming cost V 2 bases and J 14 bases, with 16 bases left between them. For the CDR3, the DNA is TGTGCCAGCTCACCAGCCACAGCCCGAGGGGAGTACTTC. Amino acid sequence: CASSPATARGEYF. Full variable domain (missing parts from reference TRBV18 and TRBJ2-4): NAGVMQNPRHLVRRRGQEARLRCSPMKGHSHVYWYRQLPEEGLKFMVYLQKENIIDESGMPKERFSAEFPKEGPSILRIQQVVRGDSAAYFCASSPATARGEYFGAGTRLSVL.

This sequence joins TRBV14 and TRBJ2-3; D may match TRBD1 or TRBD2 (5 bases each). CDR1 SGHDN and CDR2 FVKESK come from the germline V gene. This CDR3 comprises 18 residues. V was pared by 1 base and J by 2 bases, with 19 bases between. CDR3 in DNA: TGTGCCAGCAGCCAAGCGTGGGGACCCCCTCTAGACACAGATACGCAGTATTTT. Its protein product is CASSQAWGPPLDTDTQYF.

This clonotype was detected only a few times. The CDR3 coding sequence is TGCGCCAGCAGTAACAGGGGGGATCCCTACAATGAGCAGTTCTTC. Protein sequence: CASSNRGDPYNEQFF. This chain uses TRBV5-1 with TRBJ2-1; 8 nucleotides agree with TRBD1. Losses at the gene ends were 5 bases for V and 2 bases for J; bases not matched to a gene: 6. CDR3 length equals 15 residues. Germline V lookup: CDR1 SGHRS, CDR2 YFSETQ.

This clonotype was found many times. The chain is built from TRBV5-1 and TRBJ2-2; weak D call: TRBD1 (5 bases). The CDR3 has 15 amino acids. V was trimmed by 4 bases and J by 6 bases, leaving 16 bases between them. From germline, CDR1 is SGHRS and CDR2 YFSETQ. The CDR3 sequence: CASSTSYTGPGELFF. For the CDR3, the DNA is TGCGCCAGCAGCACATCTTATACAGGACCCGGGGAGCTGTTTTTT.

This clonotype was counted between two and nine times. The V and J genes are TRBV28 and TRBJ2-7; TRBD1 is a possible D gene (6 bases). V gave up 5 bases and J gave up 2 bases, with 13 bases separating them. The germline gives CDR1 MDHEN, CDR2 SYDVKM. The CDR3 covers 14 residues. DNA for the CDR3: TGTGCCAGCAGTCGCTACGGACAGACCTACGAGCAGTACTTC. Translation gives CASSRYGQTYEQYF.

The rearrangement uses TRBV24-1 and TRBJ2-1; D may be TRBD2 (5 bases). This CDR3 region has 16 residues. Germline CDR1 and CDR2: KGHDR and SFDVKD. V was trimmed by 4 bases and J by 7 bases, leaving 19 bases between them. The CDR3 sequence is CATSDLSEGLGNEQFF. DNA of the CDR3: TGTGCCACCAGTGACCTTAGCGAGGGTCTCGGGAATGAGCAGTTCTTC.

By proportion, this clonotype is medium-sized. The CDR3, as DNA: TGTGCCAGCAGGAGCAAGTCCACGGGACAGGGTGCAGATACGCAGTATTTT. Translated: CASRSKSTGQGADTQYF. This chain links TRBV7-9 with TRBJ2-3; 9 bases line up with TRBD1. Germline CDR1 is SEHNR and CDR2 is FQNEAQ (reference sequence). The CDR3 sequence is 17 residues long. Trimming took 6 bases from V and 4 from J; bases not matched to a gene: 14.

V and J are TRBV24-1 and TRBJ2-7; 12 bases line up with TRBD2. This CDR3 spans 15 amino acids. The V gene end was trimmed by 4 bases and the J gene end by 0 bases; junction bases not matched to a gene: 0. Germline CDR1 is KGHDR and CDR2 is SFDVKD. The CDR3 DNA sequence: TGTGCCACCAGTGAGACTAGCGGGAGCTCCTACGAGCAGTACTTC. It codes for CATSETSGSSYEQYF.

This clonotype was seen ten or more times. This chain joins TRBV6-6 and TRBJ2-7; possibly TRBD2 for D (6 bases). V was trimmed by 5 bases and J by 6 bases, leaving 11 bases between them. The CDR3 is 12 amino acids. The germline gives CDR1 MNHNY, CDR2 SVGAGI (reference sequence). The CDR3 DNA reads TGTGCCAGCAGTATGGGAGGCGGCGAGCAGTACTTC. Protein sequence: CASSMGGGEQYF.

This clonotype was counted only a few times. This chain uses TRBV7-2 with TRBJ2-2; possibly TRBD2 for D (7 bases). The germline V and J ends were trimmed by 4 bases and 6 bases, with 18 bases remaining between them. CDR3 length equals 16 residues. Looked up from germline, CDR1 is SGHTA and CDR2 is FQGNSA. The CDR3 reads CASSSHSGGISGELFF. CDR3 coding DNA: TGTGCCAGCAGCTCCCATTCGGGGGGCATTTCCGGGGAGCTGTTTTTT.

This sequence joins TRBV9 and TRBJ1-3, with D unclear. The germline CDR1 and CDR2 sequences are SGDLS and YYNGEE. V was shortened by 0 bases and J by 4 bases, with 11 bases between the two germline ends. CDR3 size: 15 residues. The CDR3 coding sequence is TGTGCCAGCAGCGTAGCGGGCGGGAACGGAAACACCATATATTTT. Protein: CASSVAGGNGNTIYF.

The CDR3, as DNA: TGTGCCAGCCGTTATAGCGAAAGCTATGAGCAGTTCTTC. This gives the protein CASRYSESYEQFF. The chain carries TRBV12-3 or TRBV12-4 and TRBJ2-1; D possibly corresponds to TRBD2 (5 bases). Trimming cost V 8 bases and J 8 bases, with 16 bases left between them. This CDR3 comprises 13 residues.

This sequence joins TRBV30 and TRBJ2-7; TRBD2 matches at 13 bases. Germline V gives CDR1 GTSNPN, CDR2 SVGIG (reference sequence). Germline trimming cut 1 base from V and 3 bases from J; bases unmatched to any gene: 6. This CDR3 contains 16 residues. As DNA, the CDR3 is TGTGCCTGGAGTGCCCCAACTAGCGGGAGGGTCTACGAGCAGTACTTC. As protein: CAWSAPTSGRVYEQYF.

The V call is TRBV5-1, the J call TRBJ1-2; TRBD1 might be the D (5 bases). The V end was cut by 0 bases, the J end by 4 bases, with 13 bases between. Germline assignment: CDR1 SGHRS and CDR2 YFSETQ. There are 15 residues in the CDR3. CDR3 bases: TGCGCCAGCAGCTTGGACGTAGGGACCAGCTATGGCTACACCTTC. Translation gives CASSLDVGTSYGYTF.